The present T cell receptor beta chain was sequenced within a study of blood T cells in healthy people across ages. The use of a sample-barcoded 5' primer and a J-beta primer mix characterized a second PCR of about 7 to 12 cycles. Each CDR3 protein is one row after TCRdb ran MiXCR on the 5' RACE reads. Of hundreds of thousands of distinct CDR3 sequences detected, approximately 60% appear once; the ten largest clones hold roughly 25%. The study isolated at least 6.5 million PBMCs from each sample. With regard to this clonotype: Its specificity is not known.

Findings of the study overall: When one million T cells were used, diversity estimates were thought to be underestimates. Per million T cells, TCR beta diversity dropped about linearly as age rose. In these data, TCR beta diversity tracked strongly with naive T cell percentage.

V was clipped by 4 bases and J by 2 bases, with 13 bases between them. The CDR3 is 14 residues long. The V gene's germline CDR1 is SGHRS and CDR2 YFSETQ. The rearrangement links TRBV5-1 to TRBJ2-7, with D tentatively TRBD1 (6 bases). The clonotype comes from a man aged 40-49 years in good health. The sample consisted of blood. CDR3 region: CASSRGRDTYEQYF. In DNA, the CDR3 is TGCGCCAGCAGCCGCGGTAGGGACACCTACGAGCAGTACTTC.